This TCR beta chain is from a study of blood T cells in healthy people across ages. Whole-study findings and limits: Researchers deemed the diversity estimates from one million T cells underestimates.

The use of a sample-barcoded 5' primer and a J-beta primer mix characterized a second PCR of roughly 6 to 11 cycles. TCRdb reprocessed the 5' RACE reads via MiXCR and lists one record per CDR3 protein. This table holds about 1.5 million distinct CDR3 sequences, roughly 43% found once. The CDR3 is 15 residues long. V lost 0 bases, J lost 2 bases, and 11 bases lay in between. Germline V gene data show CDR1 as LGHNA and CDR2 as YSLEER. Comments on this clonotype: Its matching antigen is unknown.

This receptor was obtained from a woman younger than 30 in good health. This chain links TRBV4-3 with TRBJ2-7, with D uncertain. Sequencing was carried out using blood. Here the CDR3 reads CASSQDRVKTYEQYF. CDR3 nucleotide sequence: TGCGCCAGCAGCCAAGATCGAGTGAAAACCTACGAGCAGTACTTC.